The clone carrying this T cell receptor (beta chain) was seen a handful of times. Its antigen is unidentified. The primer mix had 60 Vbeta and 13 Jbeta primers. Measured with immunoSEQ multiplex PCR; TCRdb has only the in-frame clones, and not every one. Here the sample spans roughly 100,000 clones, under 85% being singletons. The record originates from a study of cytomegalovirus exposure and HLA in healthy donors. General study points: Several top significant clusters appeared, in a later analysis, to be linked to common viral pathogens. Later examination showed HLA-associated TCR beta chains had greater clonal expansion than equally common others.

Germline CDR1 SGHRS, CDR2 YFSETQ. V lost 0 bases to trimming and J lost 4 bases, with 19 bases between them. The CDR3 is 17 residues long. V is TRBV5-1 and J is TRBJ1-2; D possibly corresponds to TRBD1 (5 bases). The specimen sequenced was PBMCs. The clonotype comes from a man aged 45-65 years in good health and CMV-seropositive. Written as DNA, the CDR3 is TGCGCCAGCAGCTTGGCAACCGGGGGGGTAAAGTCCTATGGCTACACCTTC. As protein: CASSLATGGVKSYGYTF.